Each of the 4 T cell receptor beta chains below was sequenced from the same sample in a study of human T cells and chemical hapten exposure. TCRdb redid the calling of the RACE reads with MiXCR, one entry per CDR3 protein. Of some 250,000 distinct CDR3 sequences listed, about 7.7% are singletons. Time point specified: pre-sensitization, week 0. Treatment given: therapeutic diphenylcyclopropenone sensitization with weekly scalp DPC. This specimen consisted of whole blood, obtained in connection with sensitization to the hapten diphenylcyclopropenone (DPC). These receptors all come from a man between 18 and 29 years old with alopecia areata. Some clones in this sample may be carry-over from other donors' samples.

V gene TRBV11-3 combines with J gene TRBJ1-5, with TRBD1 identical over 7 bases. V trimming: 1 base; J trimming: 5 bases; junction bases outside the gene matches: 8. CDR1 is SGHNT, CDR2 YENEEA, per germline. The length of the CDR3 is 16 residues. CDR3 nucleotides: TGTGCCAGCAGCTTAGTGCCGACAGGGATCGATCAGCCCCAGCATTTT. Its translation is CASSLVPTGIDQPQHF. Looking up the rest from reference TRBV11-3 and TRBJ1-5 gives the full variable domain: EAGVVQSPRYKIIEKKQPVAFWCNPISGHNTLYWYLQNLGQGPELLIRYENEEAVDDSQLPKDRFSAERLKGVDSTLKIQPAELGDSAVYLCASSLVPTGIDQPQHFGDGTRLSIL.

J is TRBJ2-3 and V is TRBV10-3; D not certain. Trimming removed 0 bases from V and 3 bases from J, with 1 base in between. Germline CDR1 is ENHRY and CDR2 is SYGVKD. This CDR3 is built from 12 residues. The DNA for the CDR3 is TGTGCCATCAGTGAGTCAACAGATACGCAGTATTTT. Amino acids: CAISESTDTQYF.

In this sample, this clonotype turned up many times. The genes are TRBV27 and TRBJ1-1; 8 bases line up with TRBD1. CDR1 is MNHEY and CDR2 is SMNVEV in the germline V gene (reference sequence). CDR3 length equals 14 residues. Losses at the gene ends were 7 bases for V and 0 bases for J; bases not matched to a gene: 4. In DNA form, the CDR3 reads TGTGCCAGCACCTGGGACAGGTTGAACACTGAAGCTTTCTTT. Its protein product is CASTWDRLNTEAFF.

The table lists this clonotype with many counts. This CDR3 is CASSESRTGNREQYV. As DNA, the CDR3 is TGTGCCAGCAGTGAATCCCGGACAGGGAACCGCGAGCAGTACGTC. V is TRBV2 and J is TRBJ2-7; TRBD1 matches at 8 bases. Germline V gives CDR1 SNHLY, CDR2 FYNNEI. The CDR3 has 15 amino acids. Trimming at V came to 2 bases and at J to 6 bases, leaving 9 bases not matched to a gene.